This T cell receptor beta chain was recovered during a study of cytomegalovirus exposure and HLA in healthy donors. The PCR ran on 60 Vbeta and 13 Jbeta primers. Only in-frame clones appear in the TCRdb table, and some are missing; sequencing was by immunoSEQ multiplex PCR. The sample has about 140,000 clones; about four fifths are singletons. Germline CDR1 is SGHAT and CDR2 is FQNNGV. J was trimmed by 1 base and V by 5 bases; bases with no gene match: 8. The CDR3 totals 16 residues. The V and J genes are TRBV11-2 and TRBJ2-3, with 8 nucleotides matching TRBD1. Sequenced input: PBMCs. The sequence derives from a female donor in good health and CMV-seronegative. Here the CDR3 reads CASSPLTGEGTDTQYF. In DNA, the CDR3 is TGTGCCAGCAGCCCCCTGACAGGGGAGGGCACAGATACGCAGTATTTT.